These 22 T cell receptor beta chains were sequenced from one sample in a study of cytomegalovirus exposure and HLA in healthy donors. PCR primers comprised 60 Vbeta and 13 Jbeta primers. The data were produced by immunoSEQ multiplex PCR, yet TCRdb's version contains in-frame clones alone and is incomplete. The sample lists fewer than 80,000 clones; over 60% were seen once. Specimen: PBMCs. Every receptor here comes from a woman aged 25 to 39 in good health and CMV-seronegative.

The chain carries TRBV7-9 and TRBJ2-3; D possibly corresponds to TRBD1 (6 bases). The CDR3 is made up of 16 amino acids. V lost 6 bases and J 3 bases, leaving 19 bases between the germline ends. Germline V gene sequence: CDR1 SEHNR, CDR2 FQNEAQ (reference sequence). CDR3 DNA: TGTGCCAGCAGTCCCAGCCCAGGGGAAACGACAGATACGCAGTATTTT. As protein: CASSPSPGETTDTQYF.

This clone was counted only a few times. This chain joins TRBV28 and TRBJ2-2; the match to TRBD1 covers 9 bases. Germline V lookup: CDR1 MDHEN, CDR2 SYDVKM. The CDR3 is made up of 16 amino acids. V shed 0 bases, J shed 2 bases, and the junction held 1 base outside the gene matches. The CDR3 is CASSLWGQGNTGELFF. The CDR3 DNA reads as TGTGCCAGCAGTTTATGGGGACAGGGAAACACCGGGGAGCTGTTTTTT.

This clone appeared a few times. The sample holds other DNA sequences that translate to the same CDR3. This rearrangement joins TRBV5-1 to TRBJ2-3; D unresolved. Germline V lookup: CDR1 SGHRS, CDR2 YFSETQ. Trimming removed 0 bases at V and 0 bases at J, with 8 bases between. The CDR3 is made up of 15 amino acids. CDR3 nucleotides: TGCGCCAGCAGCTTGGAGCAGGCTAGCACAGATACGCAGTATTTT. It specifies CASSLEQASTDTQYF.

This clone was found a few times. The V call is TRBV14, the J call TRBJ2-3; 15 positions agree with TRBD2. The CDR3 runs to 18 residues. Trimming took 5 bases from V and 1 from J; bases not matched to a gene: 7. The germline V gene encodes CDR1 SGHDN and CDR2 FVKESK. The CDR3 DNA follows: TGTGCCAGCAGCGGACTAGCGGGAGGGACCTATGGCACAGATACGCAGTATTTT. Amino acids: CASSGLAGGTYGTDTQYF.

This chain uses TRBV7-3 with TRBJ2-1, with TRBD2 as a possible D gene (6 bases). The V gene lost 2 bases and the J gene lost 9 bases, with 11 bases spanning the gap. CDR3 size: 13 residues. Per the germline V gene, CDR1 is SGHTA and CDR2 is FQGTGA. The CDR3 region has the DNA TGTGCCAGCAGCTTAGTAGCAGCGGGTGAGCAGTTCTTC. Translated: CASSLVAAGEQFF.

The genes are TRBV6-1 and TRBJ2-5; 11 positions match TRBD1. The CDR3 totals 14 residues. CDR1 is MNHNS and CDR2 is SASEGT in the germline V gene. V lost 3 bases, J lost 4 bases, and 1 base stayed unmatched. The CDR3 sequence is CASSEDRGRETQYF. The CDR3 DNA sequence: TGTGCCAGCAGTGAGGACAGGGGGCGAGAGACCCAGTACTTC.

CDR3: CAWSQGQGPGELFF. The CDR3 DNA follows: TGTGCCTGGAGTCAAGGACAGGGGCCCGGGGAGCTGTTTTTT. The V gene is TRBV30, the J gene TRBJ2-2; 9 bases match TRBD1. The germline gives CDR1 GTSNPN, CDR2 SVGIG (reference sequence). Germline trimming cut 2 bases from V and 6 bases from J; bases unmatched to any gene: 4. The CDR3 is made up of 14 amino acids.

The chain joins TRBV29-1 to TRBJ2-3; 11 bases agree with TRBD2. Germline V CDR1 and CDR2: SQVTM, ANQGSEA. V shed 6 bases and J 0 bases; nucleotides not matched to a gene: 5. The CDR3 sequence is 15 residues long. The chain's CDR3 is CSVGTSGSSTDTQYF. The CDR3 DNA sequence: TGCAGCGTAGGGACTAGCGGTTCTAGCACAGATACGCAGTATTTT.

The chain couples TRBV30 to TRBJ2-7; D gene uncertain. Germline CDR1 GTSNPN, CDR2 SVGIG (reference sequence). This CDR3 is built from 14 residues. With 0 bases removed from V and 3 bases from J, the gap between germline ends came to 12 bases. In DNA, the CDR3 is TGTGCCTGGAGTGTCGGCGGCGGCGGCTACGAGCAGTACTTC. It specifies CAWSVGGGGYEQYF.

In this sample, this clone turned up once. The CDR3 coding sequence is TGTGCCAGCAGTTCCCGACGGGACTCGATGTACGAGCAGTACTTC. As protein: CASSSRRDSMYEQYF. The gene calls are TRBV27 and TRBJ2-5, with D possibly being TRBD2 (6 bases). The end of the DNA aligns better with TRBJ2-7, so the J call may be wrong. The CDR3 is 15 amino acids. Germline V CDR1 and CDR2: MNHEY, SMNVEV (reference sequence).

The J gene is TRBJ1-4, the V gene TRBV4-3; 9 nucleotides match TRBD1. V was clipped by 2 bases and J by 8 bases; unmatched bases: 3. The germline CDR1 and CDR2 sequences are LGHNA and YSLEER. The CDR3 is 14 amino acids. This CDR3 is CASSQRGTGEKLFF. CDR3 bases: TGCGCCAGCAGCCAAAGGGGGACAGGGGAAAAACTGTTTTTT.

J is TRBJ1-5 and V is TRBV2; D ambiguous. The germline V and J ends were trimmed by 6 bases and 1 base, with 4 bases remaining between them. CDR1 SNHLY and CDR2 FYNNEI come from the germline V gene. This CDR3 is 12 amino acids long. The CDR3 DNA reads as TGTGCCAGCAGGACAAGCAATCAGCCCCAGCATTTT. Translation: CASRTSNQPQHF.

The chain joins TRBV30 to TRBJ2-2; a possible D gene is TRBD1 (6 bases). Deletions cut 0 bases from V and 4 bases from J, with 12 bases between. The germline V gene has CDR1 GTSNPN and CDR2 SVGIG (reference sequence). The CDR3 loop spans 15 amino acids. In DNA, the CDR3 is TGTGCCTGGAGTGTCGGGGTAGGGGGCACCGGGGAGCTGTTTTTT. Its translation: CAWSVGVGGTGELFF. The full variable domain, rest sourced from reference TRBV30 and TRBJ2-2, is SQTIHQWPATLVQPVGSPLSLECTVEGTSNPNLYWYRQAAGRGLQLLFYSVGIGQISSEVPQNLSASRPQDRQFILSSKKLLLSDSGFYLCAWSVGVGGTGELFFGEGSRLTVL.

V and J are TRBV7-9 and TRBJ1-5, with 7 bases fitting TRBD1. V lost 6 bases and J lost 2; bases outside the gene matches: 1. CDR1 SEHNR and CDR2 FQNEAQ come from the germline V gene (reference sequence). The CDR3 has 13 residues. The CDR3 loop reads CASRGQGNQPQHF. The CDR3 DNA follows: TGTGCCAGCAGAGGACAGGGCAATCAGCCCCAGCATTTT.

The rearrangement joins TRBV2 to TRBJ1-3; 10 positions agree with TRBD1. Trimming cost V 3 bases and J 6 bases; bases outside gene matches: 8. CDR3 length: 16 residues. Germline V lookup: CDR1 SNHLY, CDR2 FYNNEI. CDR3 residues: CASSEIPGQGTNTIYF. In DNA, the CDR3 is TGTGCCAGCAGTGAGATACCGGGACAGGGGACAAACACCATATATTTT.

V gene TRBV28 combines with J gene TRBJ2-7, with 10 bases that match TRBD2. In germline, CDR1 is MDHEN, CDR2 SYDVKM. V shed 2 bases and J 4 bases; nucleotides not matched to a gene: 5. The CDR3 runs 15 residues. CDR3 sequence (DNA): TGTGCCAGCAGTTTAATGACTAGCGGGCGGTACGAGCAGTACTTC. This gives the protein CASSLMTSGRYEQYF.

The CDR3 DNA reads TGTGCCAGCAGTCCCCAGGGGGCGGCGACCTACGAGCAGTACTTC. Amino acid sequence: CASSPQGAATYEQYF. V is TRBV6-5 and J is TRBJ2-7, with 8 nucleotides matching TRBD1. The J segment lost 2 bases and the V segment lost 5 bases, leaving 8 bases of the junction unmatched. The germline V gene has CDR1 MNHEY and CDR2 SVGAGI. CDR3 length: 15 amino acids.

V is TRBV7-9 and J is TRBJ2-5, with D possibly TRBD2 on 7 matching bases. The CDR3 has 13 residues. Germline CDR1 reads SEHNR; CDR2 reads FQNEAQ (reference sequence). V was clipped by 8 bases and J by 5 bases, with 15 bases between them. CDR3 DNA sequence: TGTGCCAGCGCCAGGGGAGGGTCGGAGACCCAGTACTTC. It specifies CASARGGSETQYF.

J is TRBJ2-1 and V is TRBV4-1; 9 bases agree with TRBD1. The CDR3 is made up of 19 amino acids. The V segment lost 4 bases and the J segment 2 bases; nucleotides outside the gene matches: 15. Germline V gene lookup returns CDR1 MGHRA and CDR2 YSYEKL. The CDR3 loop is CASSPNTLRTGVTYNEQFF. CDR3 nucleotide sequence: TGCGCCAGCAGCCCCAATACCCTCCGGACAGGGGTTACCTACAATGAGCAGTTCTTC.

The CDR3 here is CASTGQSPNYGYTF. In nucleotides, the CDR3 is TGTGCCAGCACAGGACAGAGCCCAAACTATGGCTACACCTTC. The chain employs TRBV25-1 and TRBJ1-2; the D gene is possibly TRBD1 (6 bases). V was shortened by 7 bases and J by 2 bases, with 14 bases between the two germline ends. The CDR3 is made up of 14 amino acids. Germline CDR1 and CDR2: MGHDK and SYGVNS.

The CDR3, as DNA: TGTGCCAGCAGCTCGGACAGGAACACTGAAGCTTTCTTT. It encodes CASSSDRNTEAFF. V and J are TRBV7-6 and TRBJ1-1, with D possibly TRBD1 on 6 matching bases. Trimming removed 4 bases from V and 1 base from J, with 7 bases in between. The CDR3 spans 13 residues. CDR1 is SGHVS and CDR2 is FNYEAQ in the germline V gene.

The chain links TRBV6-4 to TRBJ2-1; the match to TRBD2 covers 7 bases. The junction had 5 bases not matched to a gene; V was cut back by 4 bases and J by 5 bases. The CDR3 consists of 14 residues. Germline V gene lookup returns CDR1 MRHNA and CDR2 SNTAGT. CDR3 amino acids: CASSVERGDNEQFF. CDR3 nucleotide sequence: TGTGCCAGCAGTGTAGAGCGGGGAGACAATGAGCAGTTCTTC.